Below, 32 T cell receptor beta chains from the same sample are listed, as sequenced in a study of blood T cells in healthy people across ages. Then a second PCR, running about 6 to 11 cycles, was carried out with a sample-barcoded 5' primer and a J-beta primer mix. TCRdb fed the 5' RACE reads into MiXCR, producing one record per CDR3 protein. The sample yields around 1.5 million distinct CDR3 sequences, almost 35% seen once. The sequenced sample was blood. These receptors were collected from a woman under 40 in good health.

This clonotype occurred many times. The CDR3 loop reads CATSEGDSYNEQFF. CDR3 nucleotide sequence: TGTGCCACCAGTGAGGGGGACAGTTACAATGAGCAGTTCTTC. The rearrangement links TRBV24-1 to TRBJ2-1; TRBD1 matches 7 bases. The junction had 3 bases not matched to a gene; V was cut back by 4 bases and J by 4 bases. Germline CDR1 reads KGHDR; CDR2 reads SFDVKD. This CDR3 region has 14 residues.

V is TRBV6-1 and J is TRBJ1-5; D is undetermined. Germline assignment: CDR1 MNHNS and CDR2 SASEGT. The CDR3 has 17 residues. The V end was cut by 3 bases, the J end by 2 bases, with 17 bases between. The CDR3 DNA is TGTGCCAGCAGTGATGAGAAAAGGGTTAATGGCAATCAGCCCCAGCATTTT. Its translation is CASSDEKRVNGNQPQHF.

There are a few counts of this clonotype. This chain uses TRBV6-5 with TRBJ2-1; TRBD2 might be the D (6 bases). The germline gives CDR1 MNHEY, CDR2 SVGAGI. V was cut by 10 bases and J by 2 bases, with 15 bases left in between. This CDR3 has 14 amino acids. The CDR3 protein is CATKSGVPYNEQFF. CDR3 sequence (DNA): TGTGCCACCAAGTCGGGGGTCCCCTACAATGAGCAGTTCTTC.

The rearrangement uses TRBV13 and TRBJ2-1, with D perhaps given as TRBD1 or TRBD2 (7 bases each). CDR3 length: 20 amino acids. Trimming cost V 5 bases and J 3 bases, with 29 bases left between them. Germline V gene data show CDR1 as PRHDT and CDR2 as FYEKMQ (reference sequence). CDR3 residues: CASSAGGGTAQTGGYNEQFF. CDR3 nucleotide sequence: TGTGCCAGCAGCGCTGGGGGGGGGACAGCGCAAACCGGGGGCTACAATGAGCAGTTCTTC.

The gene calls are TRBV29-1 and TRBJ2-1; either TRBD1 or TRBD2 may fit D (5 bases each). The V end was cut by 5 bases, the J end by 7 bases, with 24 bases between. The CDR3 is 16 residues long. CDR1 and CDR2 (germline): SQVTM, ANQGSEA. DNA of the CDR3: TGCAGCGTTCAGCCTCCGGGACCGAGCGTTACAAATGAGCAGTTCTTC. Protein: CSVQPPGPSVTNEQFF.

A word on this clonotype: A read error may be the cause here, since a much bigger clone is one base away. The CDR3 nucleotides read TGTGCCAGCAGTCTAGCGGGGTGGGGCGGGGAGCGGTTTTTT. Translated: CASSLAGWGGERFF. The chain uses TRBV12-3 or TRBV12-4 and TRBJ2-2, with 9 bases aligning to TRBD2. The CDR3 spans 14 residues.

The CDR3 sequence is CASSLVVQRGHNEQFF. CDR3 nucleotides: TGTGCCAGCAGCTTAGTAGTCCAGCGGGGTCACAATGAGCAGTTCTTC. V and J are TRBV7-8 and TRBJ2-1; 7 positions agree with TRBD2. The CDR3 is 16 residues long. Germline loops: CDR1 SGHVS, CDR2 FQNEAQ. J gave up 5 bases and V 1 base, and 8 bases lay outside the gene matches.

The V gene is TRBV19, the J gene TRBJ1-1, with unresolved D. The germline V gene encodes CDR1 LNHDA and CDR2 SQIVND (reference sequence). This CDR3 has 13 residues. Trimming cost V 1 base and J 1 base, with 4 bases left between them. CDR3 amino acids: CASSIVENTEAFF. CDR3 nucleotides: TGTGCCAGTAGTATAGTAGAGAACACTGAAGCTTTCTTT. Full variable domain (remainder filled in from reference TRBV19 and TRBJ1-1): DGGITQSPKYLFRKEGQNVTLSCEQNLNHDAMYWYRQDPGQGLRLIYYSQIVNDFQKGDIAEGYSVSREKKESFPLTVTSAQKNPTAFYLCASSIVENTEAFFGQGTRLTVV.

V gene TRBV4-1 combines with J gene TRBJ2-2; D not certain. The germline V and J ends were trimmed by 1 base and 1 base, with 4 bases remaining between them. Looked up from germline, CDR1 is MGHRA and CDR2 is YSYEKL. CDR3 size: 14 residues. The CDR3 coding sequence is TGCGCCAGCAGCCAAGTAATGAACACCGGGGAGCTGTTTTTT. Translating gives CASSQVMNTGELFF.

A remark on this clonotype: Germline and junction disagree at one end, which may indicate a read error. CDR3 sequence reads: CAGSVAGSYEQYF. The CDR3 coding sequence is TGTGCCGGCAGCGTTGCGGGGAGCTACGAGCAGTACTTC. The J gene is TRBJ2-7, the V gene TRBV7-2; possible D gene TRBD2, 6 bases. CDR3 size: 13 residues. Germline V CDR1 and CDR2: SGHTA, FQGNSA.

The chain uses TRBV7-2 and TRBJ2-1, with TRBD2 matching over 8 bases. This CDR3 is 18 amino acids long. Germline values: CDR1 SGHTA, CDR2 FQGNSA. Trimming removed 1 base from V and 2 bases from J; junction bases left unmatched: 10. The CDR3 protein is CASSLDLREALTYNEQFF. The CDR3 DNA reads TGTGCCAGCAGCTTAGATTTGCGGGAGGCGCTAACCTACAATGAGCAGTTCTTC. The whole variable domain, filled in from reference TRBV7-2 and TRBJ2-1, reads GAGVSQSPSNKVTEKGKDVELRCDPISGHTALYWYRQSLGQGLEFLIYFQGNSAPDKSGLPSDRFSAERTGGSVSTLTIQRTQQEDSAVYLCASSLDLREALTYNEQFFGPGTRLTVL.

The chain employs TRBV28 and TRBJ1-2, with unresolved D. Germline CDR1 MDHEN, CDR2 SYDVKM. The CDR3 is 13 residues long. Trimming took off 2 bases at V and 8 bases at J, with 12 bases between the two ends. Here the CDR3 DNA reads TGTGCCAGCAGTTTACCCCTCAGGAGCGGCTACACCTTC. Encoded protein: CASSLPLRSGYTF.

The V gene is TRBV27, the J gene TRBJ2-1, with 10 bases identical to TRBD2. CDR3 length: 18 amino acids. CDR1 and CDR2 from the germline V gene are MNHEY and SMNVEV (reference sequence). With V trimmed by 6 bases and J by 0 bases, 11 bases remained unmatched. The CDR3 DNA reads TGTGCCAGCAGCATCGGACTAGCGGCCTATCACTCCTACAATGAGCAGTTCTTC. Amino acids: CASSIGLAAYHSYNEQFF.

This clonotype was observed at least ten times. The chain recombines TRBV9 with TRBJ2-7, with D maybe TRBD2 (6 bases). Germline V CDR1 and CDR2: SGDLS, YYNGEE. Trimming removed 3 bases at V and 2 bases at J, with 12 bases between. The CDR3 loop spans 14 amino acids. The CDR3 loop reads CASSATGTPYEQYF. Written as DNA, the CDR3 is TGTGCCAGCAGCGCAACCGGGACTCCCTACGAGCAGTACTTC.

The table lists this clonotype with a few counts. The rearrangement uses TRBV9 and TRBJ2-1; D gene ambiguous. The CDR3 is made up of 17 amino acids. The germline V and J ends were trimmed by 0 bases and 0 bases, with 13 bases remaining between them. Germline CDR1 is SGDLS and CDR2 is YYNGEE. The CDR3 reads CASSVGGAPSSYNEQFF. The CDR3 DNA sequence: TGTGCCAGCAGCGTAGGTGGTGCGCCCAGCTCCTACAATGAGCAGTTCTTC.

This clonotype occurred a few times. This chain links TRBV7-9 with TRBJ2-1, with D unresolved. Germline V gene lookup returns CDR1 SEHNR and CDR2 FQNEAQ (reference sequence). The CDR3 is 16 amino acids. V lost 5 bases and J 1 base, leaving 15 bases between the germline ends. The CDR3 sequence is CASSPTSLTSYNEQFF. The CDR3 DNA follows: TGTGCCAGCAGCCCGACTTCTCTCACGTCCTACAATGAGCAGTTCTTC.

This chain links TRBV12-3 or TRBV12-4 with TRBJ1-1; maybe TRBD1 (5 bases). The CDR3 spans 15 residues. Trimming cost V 2 bases and J 6 bases, with 16 bases left between them. CDR3 amino acids: CASSLLGQGWAEAFF. The CDR3 coding sequence is TGTGCCAGCAGTTTACTAGGGCAGGGATGGGCTGAAGCTTTCTTT.

V and J are TRBV7-9 and TRBJ2-5; D remains unclear. CDR3 length equals 12 residues. Per the germline V gene, CDR1 is SEHNR and CDR2 is FQNEAQ (reference sequence). The V end was cut by 4 bases, the J end by 5 bases, with 8 bases between. CDR3 region: CASSSILETQYF. Here the CDR3 DNA reads TGTGCCAGCAGCTCCATCTTGGAGACCCAGTACTTC.

The chain recombines TRBV5-1 with TRBJ2-1; 9 bases line up with TRBD2. The length of the CDR3 is 13 residues. The V gene's germline CDR1 is SGHRS and CDR2 YFSETQ. V dropped 5 bases and J dropped 7; count of bases not matched to a gene: 4. The CDR3 region is CASRSGLANEQFF. CDR3 bases: TGCGCCAGCAGGTCGGGACTAGCAAATGAGCAGTTCTTC.

This clonotype was counted only a few times. V and J are TRBV6-6 and TRBJ1-1; TRBD1 agrees at 7 bases. Germline V gene sequence: CDR1 MNHNY, CDR2 SVGAGI (reference sequence). This CDR3 has 15 residues. The V segment lost 6 bases and the J segment 1 base; nucleotides outside the gene matches: 8. CDR3 protein: CASRGQQTKNTEAFF. In DNA form, the CDR3 reads TGTGCCAGCAGGGGACAGCAAACGAAGAACACTGAAGCTTTCTTT.

This clonotype was seen only once. V gene TRBV5-6 combines with J gene TRBJ1-1, with 7 bases identical to TRBD1. This CDR3 is built from 14 residues. Trimming at V came to 1 base and at J to 5 bases, leaving 5 bases not matched to a gene. The germline V gene encodes CDR1 SGHDT and CDR2 YYEEEE. CDR3 loop: CASSLIGGKTEAFF. In nucleotides, the CDR3 is TGTGCCAGCAGCTTGATAGGGGGCAAGACTGAAGCTTTCTTT.

The chain is built from TRBV3-1 and TRBJ1-5, with D maybe TRBD1 (5 bases). The germline CDR1 and CDR2 sequences are LGHDT and YNNKEL (reference sequence). V was clipped by 3 bases and J by 4 bases, with 10 bases between them. This CDR3 has 14 amino acids. CDR3 sequence (DNA): TGTGCCAGCAGCCATGGGGGGACGAATCAGCCCCAGCATTTT. This sequence encodes CASSHGGTNQPQHF.

The V and J genes are TRBV9 and TRBJ2-7; 7 bases are a match to TRBD2. Trimming cost V 4 bases and J 0 bases; bases outside gene matches: 10. The germline CDR1 and CDR2 sequences are SGDLS and YYNGEE. CDR3 length: 16 amino acids. The CDR3 DNA reads TGTGCCAGCAGCCCTCGGGGGGACTTTAACTCCTACGAGCAGTACTTC. Its translation: CASSPRGDFNSYEQYF.

Only a few counts were recorded for this clonotype. The V and J genes are TRBV5-1 and TRBJ1-1; maybe TRBD1 (6 bases). V was trimmed by 4 bases and J by 2 bases, leaving 12 bases between them. The CDR3 loop spans 14 amino acids. Germline assignment: CDR1 SGHRS and CDR2 YFSETQ. The CDR3: CASSRQDENTEAFF. In DNA, the CDR3 is TGCGCCAGCAGCCGACAGGACGAAAACACTGAAGCTTTCTTT.

This clonotype was seen ten or more times. CDR3 DNA: TGTGCCAGCAGTTTAGGGCAAGGCACTGAAGCTTTCTTT. Its translation: CASSLGQGTEAFF. The V and J genes are TRBV12-3 or TRBV12-4 and TRBJ1-1, with D uncertain. CDR3 length equals 13 residues. V was cut by 1 base and J by 4 bases, with 7 bases left in between.

CDR3 residues: CASSPHVSGQDSHEQYF. CDR3 coding DNA: TGCGCCAGCAGCCCTCATGTTTCGGGACAGGACTCTCACGAGCAGTACTTC. V and J are TRBV4-1 and TRBJ2-7, with 8 bases matching TRBD1. Germline assignment: CDR1 MGHRA and CDR2 YSYEKL. J gave up 5 bases and V 4 bases, and 16 bases lay outside the gene matches. This CDR3 has 17 amino acids.

V is TRBV6-1 and J is TRBJ1-2; TRBD1 aligns across 7 bases. Trimming at V came to 2 bases and at J to 4 bases, leaving 4 bases not matched to a gene. Germline V gene lookup returns CDR1 MNHNS and CDR2 SASEGT. The CDR3 is 14 amino acids. The CDR3 DNA is TGTGCCAGCAGTGAAAAACAGGGGATCTATGGCTACACCTTC. Residues: CASSEKQGIYGYTF.

V is TRBV28 and J is TRBJ2-7; either TRBD1 or TRBD2 may fit D (5 bases each). From germline, CDR1 is MDHEN and CDR2 SYDVKM. Between the trimmed V and J ends, which lost 5 bases and 0 bases, there was a span of 17 bases. The CDR3 is 16 amino acids. The CDR3 here is CASSRGAWMNSYEQYF. CDR3 coding DNA: TGTGCCAGCAGTAGAGGGGCCTGGATGAACTCCTACGAGCAGTACTTC.

This clonotype came up a few times. The rearrangement joins TRBV20-1 to TRBJ1-6, with D maybe TRBD1 (6 bases). Germline-derived CDR1 and CDR2 are DFQATT and SNEGSKA (reference sequence). There are 13 residues in the CDR3. Trimming cost V 4 bases and J 7 bases, with 11 bases left between them. CDR3: CSAKDSWNSPLHF. The CDR3 region has the DNA TGCAGTGCTAAGGACAGCTGGAATTCACCCCTCCACTTT.

This clonotype has just a few counts. The J gene is TRBJ2-4, the V gene TRBV11-2; 9 bases map to TRBD2. J lost 7 bases, V lost 0 bases, and 4 bases had no gene match. Per the germline V gene, CDR1 is SGHAT and CDR2 is FQNNGV. The CDR3 is made up of 15 amino acids. CDR3 DNA sequence: TGTGCCAGCAGCTTAGAGGCTAGCGGGATGAACATTCAGTACTTC. Translating it yields CASSLEASGMNIQYF.

V usage is TRBV4-2 and J usage is TRBJ2-1; 11 bases map to TRBD2. J lost 9 bases, V lost 1 base, and 14 bases had no gene match. Germline CDR1 reads LGHNA; CDR2 reads YNFKEQ. This CDR3 contains 18 residues. The CDR3 region is CASSQGRLAGGMEGEQFF. The CDR3 DNA reads as TGTGCCAGCAGCCAAGGCAGGTTAGCGGGGGGGATGGAGGGTGAGCAGTTCTTC.

There are a few counts of this clonotype. The genes are TRBV4-1 and TRBJ2-1, with 7 bases fitting TRBD1. CDR1 MGHRA and CDR2 YSYEKL come from the germline V gene. The junction had 5 bases not matched to a gene; V was cut back by 2 bases and J by 10 bases. The CDR3 is 13 residues long. The CDR3 is CASSQLGTAEQFF. The CDR3 DNA reads as TGCGCCAGCAGCCAACTAGGGACAGCGGAGCAGTTCTTC.